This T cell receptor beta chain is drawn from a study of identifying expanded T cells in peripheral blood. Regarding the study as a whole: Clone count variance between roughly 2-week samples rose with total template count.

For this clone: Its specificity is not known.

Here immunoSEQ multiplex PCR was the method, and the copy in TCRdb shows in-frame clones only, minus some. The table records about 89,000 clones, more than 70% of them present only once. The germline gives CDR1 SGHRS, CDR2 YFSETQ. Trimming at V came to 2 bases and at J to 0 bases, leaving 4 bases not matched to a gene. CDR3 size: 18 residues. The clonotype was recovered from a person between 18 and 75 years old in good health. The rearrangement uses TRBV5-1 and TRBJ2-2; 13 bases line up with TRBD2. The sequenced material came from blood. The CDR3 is CASSLGLAGVSNTGELFF. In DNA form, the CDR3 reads TGCGCCAGCAGCTTAGGACTAGCGGGGGTTTCGAACACCGGGGAGCTGTTTTTT.